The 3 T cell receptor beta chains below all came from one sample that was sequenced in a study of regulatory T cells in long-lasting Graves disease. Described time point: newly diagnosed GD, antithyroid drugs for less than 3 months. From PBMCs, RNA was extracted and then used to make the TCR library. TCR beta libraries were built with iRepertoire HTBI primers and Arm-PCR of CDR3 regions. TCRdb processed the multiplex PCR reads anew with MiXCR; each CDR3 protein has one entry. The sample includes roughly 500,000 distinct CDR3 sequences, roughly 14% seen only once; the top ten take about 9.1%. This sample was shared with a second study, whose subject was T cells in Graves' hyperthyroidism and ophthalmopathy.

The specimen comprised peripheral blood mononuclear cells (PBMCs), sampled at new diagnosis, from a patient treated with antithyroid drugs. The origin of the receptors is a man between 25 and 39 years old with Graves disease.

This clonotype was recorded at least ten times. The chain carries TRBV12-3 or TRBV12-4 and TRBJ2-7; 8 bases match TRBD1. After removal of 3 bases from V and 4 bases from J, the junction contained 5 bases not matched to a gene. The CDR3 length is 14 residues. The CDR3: CASSFGDRWYEQYF. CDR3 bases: TGTGCCAGCAGTTTTGGGGACAGGTGGTACGAGCAGTACTTC.

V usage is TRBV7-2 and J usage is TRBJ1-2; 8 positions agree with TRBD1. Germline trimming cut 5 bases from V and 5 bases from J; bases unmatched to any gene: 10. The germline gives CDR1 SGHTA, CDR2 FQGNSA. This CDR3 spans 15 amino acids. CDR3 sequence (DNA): TGTGCCAGCAGCCAGTTCGGGACAGGAGAATATGGCTACACCTTC. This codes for CASSQFGTGEYGYTF.

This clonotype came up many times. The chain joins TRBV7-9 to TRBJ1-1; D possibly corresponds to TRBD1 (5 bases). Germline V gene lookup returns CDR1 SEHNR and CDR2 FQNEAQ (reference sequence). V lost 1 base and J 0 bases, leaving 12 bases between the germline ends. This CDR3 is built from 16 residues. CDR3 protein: CASSLVIRQMNTEAFF. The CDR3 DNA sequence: TGTGCCAGCAGCTTAGTAATTCGACAGATGAACACTGAAGCTTTCTTT.